This T cell receptor (beta chain) was recovered during a study of T-cell reconstitution after alpha-beta-depleted transplantation in children. This CDR3 spans 16 amino acids. The V gene's germline CDR1 is SGHTA and CDR2 FQGNSA. Trimming took 2 bases from V and 0 from J, leaving 10 bases between them. Study results and limitations: Newly generated T cells supplied most T-cell counts and diversity one year post-transplant. Recipient T cells and thymic progenitors that survived were the source of the high TCRbeta diversity seen at day 60 in some patients. In patients about two months after transplant, alpha-beta T cells reportedly arose from several hundred expanded graft clones.

TCRbeta library preparation incorporated unique molecular identifiers. MiXCR, run by TCRdb on the PCR reads, gives a single entry per CDR3 protein. Among hundreds of thousands of distinct CDR3 sequences listed, 15% to 20% were seen once. The sample holds a few counts of this clonotype. What it binds is unknown. The sequence was obtained from a boy younger than two who had a stem cell transplant for Wiskott-Aldrich syndrome, so the T cells may come from the graft donor. The sample was PBMCs, mostly from graft donor cells, taken 360 days after TCRalphabeta/CD19-depleted stem cell transplant. The rearrangement joins TRBV7-2 to TRBJ2-2; D might be TRBD1 or TRBD2, each matching 5 bases. The CDR3 DNA reads TGTGCCAGCAGCTTACTGGGGGTGTCGAACACCGGGGAGCTGTTTTTT. Translated, it gives CASSLLGVSNTGELFF.